This entry lists 9 T cell receptor beta chains sequenced from one sample in a study of blood T cell repertoires in COVID-19. The assay was immunoSEQ multiplex PCR, and TCRdb's table has in-frame clones only and misses some. The repertoire consists of about 150,000 clones, with approximately 77% occurring once and the leading ten covering under 12%. Sequenced: peripheral blood. The receptors were sampled from an elderly woman with active or convalescent COVID-19.

The genes are TRBV28 and TRBJ2-1, with a tentative D call TRBD2 (7 bases). Germline lookup yields CDR1 MDHEN and CDR2 SYDVKM. This CDR3 spans 13 amino acids. The germline V and J ends were trimmed by 8 bases and 7 bases, with 15 bases remaining between them. CDR3 coding DNA: TGTGCCAGCGTTGGGGGGGGGCGGAATGAGCAGTTCTTC. This translates into CASVGGGRNEQFF.

The gene calls are TRBV21-1 and TRBJ1-1; the listed D gene, TRBD1, was not tested against the DNA. TRBV21-1 corresponds to a pseudogene. The CDR3 covers 15 residues. Here the CDR3 DNA reads TGTGCCAGCAGCAAATCCGCAGAATCGAACACTGAAGCTTTCTTT. This codes for CASSKSAESNTEAFF.

This chain joins TRBV2 and TRBJ1-2, with D hard to call. Germline CDR1 reads SNHLY; CDR2 reads FYNNEI. V lost 7 bases and J lost 4, with 13 bases in between. The CDR3 has 13 residues. CDR3 region: CASIEAQTYGYTF. CDR3 bases: TGTGCCAGCATTGAGGCACAGACCTATGGCTACACCTTC.

The chain is built from TRBV7-2 and TRBJ2-7; 7 positions match TRBD2. This CDR3 region has 15 residues. The V gene end was trimmed by 3 bases and the J gene end by 1 base; junction bases not matched to a gene: 6. Per the germline V gene, CDR1 is SGHTA and CDR2 is FQGNSA. The DNA for the CDR3 is TGTGCCAGCAGCTTCCTTGGCGGGAGTTCCTACGAGCAGTACTTC. Amino acid sequence: CASSFLGGSSYEQYF.

The CDR3 sequence is CASSPGVGTGSYEQYF. The CDR3 nucleotides read TGCGCCAGCAGCCCGGGGGTGGGGACAGGGTCCTACGAGCAGTACTTC. The chain uses TRBV5-1 and TRBJ2-7; TRBD1 agrees at 9 bases. In germline, CDR1 is SGHRS, CDR2 YFSETQ. Losses at the gene ends were 4 bases for V and 1 base for J; bases not matched to a gene: 9. The CDR3 is made up of 16 amino acids.

The chain employs TRBV10-2 and TRBJ1-1; 10 bases are a match to TRBD1. Trimming took 3 bases from V and 10 from J; bases not matched to a gene: 14. Germline CDR1 WSHSY, CDR2 SAAADI. The CDR3 loop spans 16 amino acids. CDR3 sequence: CASSDQSAGQGLRAFF. The CDR3 nucleotides are TGCGCCAGCAGTGATCAGTCGGCGGGACAGGGGCTTCGAGCTTTCTTT.

The chain has TRBV7-9 and TRBJ2-1; tentative D call: TRBD2 (6 bases). V was trimmed by 5 bases and J by 5 bases, leaving 13 bases between them. The CDR3 runs 14 residues. In germline, CDR1 is SEHNR, CDR2 FQNEAQ (reference sequence). CDR3 bases: TGTGCCAGCAGCCTTAGCGGCGGGGACAATGAGCAGTTCTTC. Encoded protein: CASSLSGGDNEQFF.

The chain combines TRBV7-3 with TRBJ2-3; 9 bases agree with TRBD2. Unmatched junction bases numbered 7, after V lost 6 bases and J lost 6 bases. CDR1 is SGHTA and CDR2 is FQGTGA in the germline V gene. CDR3 length equals 14 residues. The CDR3 DNA follows: TGTGCCAGCAGGTTAGCGGGAGAGGGGGATACGCAGTATTTT. Translating gives CASRLAGEGDTQYF.

This rearrangement joins TRBV25-1 to TRBJ1-1, with 7 bases identical to TRBD1. CDR1 and CDR2 from the germline V gene are MGHDK and SYGVNS. The junction had 5 bases not matched to a gene; V was cut back by 2 bases and J by 8 bases. The CDR3 length is 13 residues. The CDR3 DNA is TGTGCCAGCAGTGAAAGGGACAGATACGAAGCTTTCTTT. Translated: CASSERDRYEAFF.